There are many counts of the clone carrying this T cell receptor (beta chain). A library of TCRbeta sequences, prepared with unique molecular identifiers, was generated. TCRdb re-derived calls from the PCR reads in MiXCR, one entry per CDR3 protein. The data show 150,000 to 250,000 distinct CDR3 sequences, approximately 15% seen once. This entry belongs to a study of T-cell reconstitution after alpha-beta-depleted transplantation in children. The sample here was PBMCs from the stem cell graft donor, taken from the stem cell graft. This receptor was identified in a human donor who donated a stem cell graft to a child with acute lymphoblastic leukemia.

The CDR3 spells CASSQDWSSYEQYF. The DNA for the CDR3 is TGTGCCAGCAGCCAAGACTGGAGCTCCTACGAGCAGTACTTC. The gene calls are TRBV3-1 and TRBJ2-7, with D hard to call. Trimming took 0 bases from V and 0 from J, leaving 6 bases between them. The length of the CDR3 is 14 residues. Germline CDR1 and CDR2: LGHDT and YNNKEL (reference sequence).